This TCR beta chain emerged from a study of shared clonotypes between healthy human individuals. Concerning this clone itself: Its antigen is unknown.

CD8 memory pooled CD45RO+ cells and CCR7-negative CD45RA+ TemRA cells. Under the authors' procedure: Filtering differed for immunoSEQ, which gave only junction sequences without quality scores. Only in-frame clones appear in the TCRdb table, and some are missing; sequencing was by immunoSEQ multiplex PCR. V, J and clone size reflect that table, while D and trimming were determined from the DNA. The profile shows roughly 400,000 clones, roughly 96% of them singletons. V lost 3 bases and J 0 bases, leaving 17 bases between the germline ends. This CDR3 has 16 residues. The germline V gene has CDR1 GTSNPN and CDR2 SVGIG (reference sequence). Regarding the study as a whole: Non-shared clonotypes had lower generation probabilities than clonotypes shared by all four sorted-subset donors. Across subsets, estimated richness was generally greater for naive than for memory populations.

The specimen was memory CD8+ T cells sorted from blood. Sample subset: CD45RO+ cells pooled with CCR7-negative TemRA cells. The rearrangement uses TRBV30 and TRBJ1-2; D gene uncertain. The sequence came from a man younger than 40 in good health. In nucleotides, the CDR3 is TGTGCCTGGAGCAAACAAGCGGGCCGGTCTAACTATGGCTACACCTTC. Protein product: CAWSKQAGRSNYGYTF.